The rows below give T cell receptor beta chains drawn from one sample of a study of Ad26.COV2.S vaccination and SARS-CoV-2 variants. Libraries were prepared by immunoSEQ multiplex PCR; TCRdb keeps only in-frame clonotypes and omits some of them. The profile shows some 450,000 clones, roughly 87% of them singletons. The starting material was peripheral blood, obtained in a trial of Ad26.COV2.S vaccine versus placebo. Source of these receptors: a person between 18 and 65 years old who received the Ad26.COV2.S COVID-19 vaccine or a placebo. Both conserved end residues are part of each CDR3. The D gene is left open where the match is weak. The size entry is marked missing in some rows and otherwise reads once, few, many or a size class.

d_call j_call v_call clone_size cdr3_nt cdr3_aa
TRBD2 TRBJ2-7 TRBV27 NA TGTGCCGCGGGGGAACCCGACGAGCAGTACTTC CAAGEPDEQYF
TRBD2 TRBJ2-1 TRBV27 NA TGTGCCAGCAGTTTAGTTTCCGAGACTAGCGACGATGAGCAGTTCTTC CASSLVSETSDDEQFF
TRBD1 TRBJ2-3 TRBV4-1 NA TGCGCCAGCAGCCAAGCGACAGGGGGAATTGTTACGCAGTATTTT CASSQATGGIVTQYF
NA TRBJ1-1 TRBV7-9 NA TGTGCCAGCAGCTTAGAGGGCCGGACTGAAGCTTTCTTT CASSLEGRTEAFF
TRBD1 TRBJ2-7 TRBV15 NA TGTGCCACCAGGGACGACAGGGGCATTACCTACGAGCAGTACTTC CATRDDRGITYEQYF
TRBD1 TRBJ2-7 TRBV10-1 NA TGCGCCAGCCGTTTGGGACAGACCGCAAGCCCAAGCTCCTACGAGCAGTACTTC CASRLGQTASPSSYEQYF
TRBD1 TRBJ2-7 TRBV27 NA TGTGCCAGCAGTTTACGGACAGGGGGCAGGTCCTACGAGCAGTACTTC CASSLRTGGRSYEQYF
NA TRBJ1-5 TRBV2 NA TGTGCCAGCAGTAAACAGGGAGGAGGCAATCAGCCCCAGCATTTT CASSKQGGGNQPQHF
NA TRBJ2-3 TRBV30 NA TGTGCCTGGAGTGTCCGAAACCAGGGGTTCACAGATACGCAGTATTTT CAWSVRNQGFTDTQYF
TRBD2 TRBJ2-3 TRBV11-2 NA TGTGCCAGCAGCAGTAGACTAGCCGGGGTTACGCAGTATTTT CASSSRLAGVTQYF
TRBD1 TRBJ2-7 TRBV27 NA TGTGCCAGCAGCCGGGACAGGGTCTCCTACGAGCAGTACTTC CASSRDRVSYEQYF
NA TRBJ2-5 TRBV4-1 NA TGCGCCAGCAGCCAACCTCCCTCGTATTTCGAGACCCAGTACTTC CASSQPPSYFETQYF
NA TRBJ2-5 TRBV20-1 NA TGCAGTGCCAAACCCGGGGAGACCCAGTACTTC CSAKPGETQYF
TRBD1 TRBJ2-6 TRBV19 NA TGTGCCAGCCGGGACAGGGGGCCTGGGGCCAACGTCCTGACTTTC CASRDRGPGANVLTF
TRBD2 TRBJ2-2 TRBV25-1 NA TGTGCCAGCAGTGTAGCGGGTGGCACCGGGGAGCTGTTTTTT CASSVAGGTGELFF
NA TRBJ2-7 TRBV2 NA TGTGCCAGCAGGTACAGGGTCGACGAGCAGTACTTC CASRYRVDEQYF
TRBD1 TRBJ2-7 TRBV27 NA TGTGCCAGCAGTTCCTCCGGGACAGTTTACGAGCAGTACTTC CASSSSGTVYEQYF
TRBD2 TRBJ2-3 TRBV6-6 NA TGTGCCAGCAGTTCAACTAGCGGGAGGGACACAGATACGCAGTATTTT CASSSTSGRDTDTQYF
NA TRBJ1-1 TRBV9 NA TGTGCCAGCAGCGTAGTCATGAACACTGAAGCTTTCTTT CASSVVMNTEAFF
TRBD2 TRBJ2-3 TRBV19 NA TGTGCCAGTAGTATAGGGCTAGCGGGTGCCACAGATACGCAGTATTTT CASSIGLAGATDTQYF
NA TRBJ1-1 TRBV27 NA TGTGCCAGAGGTTTTGGCAGGAAGGTTGATACTGAAGCTTTCTTT CARGFGRKVDTEAFF
TRBD1 TRBJ1-4 TRBV6-4 NA TGTGCCAGCAGTGACCCAGGACAGGGGGCCGGTGAAAAACTGTTTTTT CASSDPGQGAGEKLFF
TRBD2 TRBJ2-1 TRBV5-4 NA TGTGCCAGCAGCCCAAAAAGCCCGGGACTAGCGTATGAGCAGTTCTTC CASSPKSPGLAYEQFF
NA TRBJ2-2 TRBV19 NA TGTGCCAGTAGTACCCGAAAAACTGGGACTGGCACCGGGGAGCTGTTTTTT CASSTRKTGTGTGELFF
NA TRBJ2-1 TRBV29-1 NA TGCAGCGTTGAAGATACAGAGTCGAGTTTCAAGGGGCAGTTCTTC CSVEDTESSFKGQFF
TRBD1 TRBJ2-7 TRBV2 NA TGTGCCAGCAGTGAAGCGCGGGGACAGGGAGGGGTGGGGTTGTACTACGAGCAGTACTTC CASSEARGQGGVGLYYEQYF
NA TRBJ2-5 TRBV7-8 NA TGTGCCAGCAGCTTAGCGGCGGAGATGGAGACCCAGTACTTC CASSLAAEMETQYF
NA TRBJ2-3 TRBV5-5 once TGTGCCAGCAGCGTACTAAGGGGCGATGCAGATACGCAGTATTTT CASSVLRGDADTQYF
NA TRBJ1-2 TRBV5-5 NA TGTGCCAGCAGCTTGCGGGAAACCTATGGCTACACCTTC CASSLRETYGYTF
NA TRBJ2-3 TRBV3-1/TRBV3-2 NA TGTGCCAGCAGCCAAGTACGTCCCGGCACAGATACGCAGTATTTT CASSQVRPGTDTQYF
TRBD1 TRBJ2-1 TRBV18 NA TGTGCCAGCTCACTCAGACAGGGGCAGGGGAATGAGCAGTTCTTC CASSLRQGQGNEQFF
NA TRBJ1-5 TRBV12-3/TRBV12-4 few TGTGCCAGCAGTCCACGCCCGGGCCAGCCCCAGCATTTT CASSPRPGQPQHF
NA TRBJ2-7 TRBV4-1 NA TGCGCCAGCAGCCTCCTATACCCCGGGCCATACGAGCAGTACTTC CASSLLYPGPYEQYF
NA TRBJ1-2 TRBV3-1/TRBV3-2 NA TGTGCCAGCAGCCAAGTTCGGGGACGTGGCTACACCTTC CASSQVRGRGYTF
NA TRBJ2-7 TRBV5-7 NA TGTGCCAGCAGCCCAAGTTCCCGGGCAGGGGAGAACGAGCAGTACTTC CASSPSSRAGENEQYF
NA TRBJ2-3 TRBV12-2 NA TGTGCAAGTCGCTCTAGGGGGCCGGGAGGCACAGATACGCAGTATTTT CASRSRGPGGTDTQYF
NA TRBJ2-2 TRBV11-2 NA TGTGCCAGCAAACCCCAGAACACCGGGGAGCTGTTTTTT CASKPQNTGELFF
NA TRBJ2-1 TRBV27 NA TGTGCCAGCGGTAAGGGGGTGGATGAGCAGTTCTTC CASGKGVDEQFF
NA TRBJ2-7 TRBV18 NA TGTGCCAGCTCACCTGGCAGGGGGGGCACCTACGAGCAGTACTTC CASSPGRGGTYEQYF
NA TRBJ2-5 TRBV7-2 NA TGTGCCAGCAGCTTAACTCAGGGTTTCCAAGAGACCCAGTACTTC CASSLTQGFQETQYF
TRBD2 TRBJ2-7 TRBV29-1 NA TGCAGCGTTGAGGGACTAGCGGGAGGTCCATTCTACGAGCAGTACTTC CSVEGLAGGPFYEQYF
TRBD1 TRBJ2-3 TRBV24-1 NA TGTGCCACCAGTGATCCTACAGGGGAAGATACGCAGTATTTT CATSDPTGEDTQYF
NA TRBJ2-7 TRBV6-2/TRBV6-3 NA TGTGCCAGCAGTTCCGTGATCTACGAGCAGTACTTC CASSSVIYEQYF
NA TRBJ1-5 TRBV24-1 NA TGTGCCACCAGTGATTTGACAGGTAATCAGCCCCAGCATTTT CATSDLTGNQPQHF
NA TRBJ2-7 TRBV7-6 once TGTGCCAGCAGCTTAGGAGTTGCGAGCGAGCAGTACTTC CASSLGVASEQYF
NA TRBJ1-4 TRBV9 NA TGTGCCAGCAGCGAAGGGGTTGCAACTAATGAAAAACTGTTTTTT CASSEGVATNEKLFF
TRBD2 TRBJ2-1 TRBV10-3 NA TGTGCCATCAGTGCCTTTTTGGCTAGCGGGACGAATGAGCAGTTCTTC CAISAFLASGTNEQFF
TRBD1 TRBJ2-3 TRBV5-1 NA TGCGCCAGCAGCGGGGGACAGAACACAGATACGCAGTATTTT CASSGGQNTDTQYF
TRBD2 TRBJ2-3 TRBV10-3 NA TGTGCCATCAGTCAACTAGCGTCCACAGATACGCAGTATTTT CAISQLASTDTQYF
NA TRBJ2-5 TRBV6-2/TRBV6-3 NA TGTGCCAGCAGTCCCCTCCAAGAGACCCAGTACTTC CASSPLQETQYF
TRBD1 TRBJ2-3 TRBV5-1 NA TGCGCCAGCAGCTTGGGGGACAGACTCACAGATACGCAGTATTTT CASSLGDRLTDTQYF
TRBD2 TRBJ2-5 TRBV9 NA TGTGCCAGCAATCGGGAGGGCCCCCTCGATACCCAGTACTTC CASNREGPLDTQYF
TRBD2 TRBJ2-1 TRBV18 NA TGTGCCAGCTCACCATATAGCGGGGGCGGGAATGAGCAGTTCTTC CASSPYSGGGNEQFF